This T cell receptor beta chain comes out of a study of Graves' ophthalmopathy and Graves' hyperthyroidism. General study findings and limits: Blood was where most expanded thyroid clonotypes above 0.001 frequency also turned up.

Per germline, CDR1 DFQATT and CDR2 SNEGSKA (reference sequence). This CDR3 region has 15 residues. This clonotype was picked up many times. Its specificity is unknown. A junction end diverges from the germline sequence, so it may reflect a read error. Transcripts of RNA were the source for amplifying TCR beta CDR3 regions. The library came from an HTBI-primed first-round RT-PCR and a second-round multiplex PCR. One entry per CDR3 protein results from TCRdb running MiXCR on the multiplex PCR reads. Of a few hundred thousand distinct CDR3 sequences in the sample, about 18% were seen once. Ophthalmopathy cases showed moderate-to-severe activity, scoring CAS ≥3 and NOSPECS ≥4, with duration under 3 months. Other autoimmune diseases, uncontrolled infections, pregnancy or lactation ruled patients out of participation.

The chain employs TRBV20-1 and TRBJ2-2; maybe TRBD2 (6 bases). This TCR derives from a woman aged 18 to 35 with Graves' ophthalmopathy. Specimen: peripheral blood. This CDR3 is CSARKGRWNTGGLFF. CDR3 DNA: TGCAGTGCTAGGAAGGGTAGATGGAACACCGGGGGGCTGTTTTTT.